One TCR beta chain is described in this entry. The source of the sample is a study of OX40 agonist ivuxolimab in advanced cancers. Study summary: The patients received agonistic anti-OX40 (CD134) antibody ivuxolimab.

Here immunoSEQ multiplex PCR was the method, and the copy in TCRdb shows in-frame clones only, minus some. The sample lists approximately 94,000 clones; around 93% were seen once. The sequencing used CD4+ or CD8+ T cells sorted from blood, collected in a trial of the OX40 agonist ivuxolimab. This receptor was obtained from an adult with an advanced solid tumor such as melanoma, head and neck, liver or kidney cancer.

CDR3 DNA sequence: TGTGCCAGCAGTTCCCCGGTGGCGGGAGGGCCAAATGAGCAGTTCTTC. Translated: CASSSPVAGGPNEQFF. The V and J genes are TRBV7-2 and TRBJ2-1, with 9 bases that match TRBD2. The germline V gene encodes CDR1 SGHTA and CDR2 FQGNSA. V shed 6 bases and J 7 bases; nucleotides not matched to a gene: 13. The CDR3 is 16 residues long.